This is a list of T cell receptor beta chains from one sample in a study of control samples from healthy donors and cancer patients. The method was immunoSEQ multiplex PCR; TCRdb's version includes in-frame clones alone and lacks a portion of them. The data show 130,000 to 150,000 clones, with 93% seen just once and roughly 6.2% held by the top ten. Sequencing was done on a sample of blood. These receptors all come from a man younger than 35 in good health. The CDR3 runs from the conserved cysteine through the conserved F or W. D genes are given only for firm matches. The size entry is marked missing in some rows and otherwise reads once, few, many or a size class.

clone_size j_call d_call v_call cdr3_nt cdr3_aa
. TRBJ2-7 TRBD2 TRBV6-6 TGTGCCAGCAGTCACACCCGGGATAGCGGGAGATTCGGCGAGCAGTACTTC CASSHTRDSGRFGEQYF
few TRBJ1-2 . TRBV4-1 TGCGCCAGCAGCCCCCGGAGGGACTCCTATGGCTACACCTTC CASSPRRDSYGYTF
. TRBJ1-6 . TRBV30 TGTGCCTGGAGTCTTGTATATAATTCACCCCTCCACTTT CAWSLVYNSPLHF
. TRBJ1-1 . TRBV4-1 TGCGCCAGCAGCCAAGAAGCCGGAGGGTGGTTTGAAGCTTTCTTT CASSQEAGGWFEAFF
. TRBJ1-2 . TRBV6-5 TGTGCCACCGCGGCGACTAACTATGGCTACACCTTC CATAATNYGYTF
. TRBJ1-1 . TRBV4-1 TGCGCCAGCAGTATTATGAGTAGTGGCACTGAAGCTTTCTTT CASSIMSSGTEAFF
. TRBJ2-7 TRBD2 TRBV6-2/TRBV6-3 TGTGCCAGCAGTTACACCCGACTAGCGGGAGCGCGAGAGCAGTACTTC CASSYTRLAGAREQYF
. TRBJ2-7 . TRBV5-1 TGCGCCAGCAGCCTCTGGGCAGGAGCCTACGAGCAGTACTTC CASSLWAGAYEQYF
. TRBJ2-1 TRBD2 TRBV19 TGTGCCAGTAGTCCAATAGCGGGAGCTACCTACAATGAGCAGTTCTTC CASSPIAGATYNEQFF
. TRBJ2-7 . TRBV6-2/TRBV6-3 TGTGCCAGCAGTTACTCGGGGGAGGACGAGCAGTACTTC CASSYSGEDEQYF
. TRBJ2-1 TRBD2 TRBV7-6 TGTGCCAGCAGTACACTAGCGGGGGGCCCTAACAATGAGCAGTTCTTC CASSTLAGGPNNEQFF